This T cell receptor beta chain was observed in a study of blood T cell repertoires in COVID-19. This clone was seen a few times. The germline V and J ends were trimmed by 2 bases and 4 bases, with 13 bases remaining between them. This CDR3 has 15 residues. Germline V lookup: CDR1 SGHNT, CDR2 YYREEE (reference sequence). The method was immunoSEQ multiplex PCR; TCRdb's version includes in-frame clones alone and lacks a portion of them. The profile shows approximately 500,000 clones, 85% to 90% of them singletons. Enrolment of Seattle patients took place during active infection, and they were followed longitudinally.

The sequence was collected from a woman aged 50 to 65 with COVID-19, enrolled during active disease. The J gene is TRBJ1-3, the V gene TRBV5-4; a possible D gene is TRBD1 (6 bases). The specimen was peripheral blood. The CDR3 spells CASSLQTGTGNTIYF. The CDR3, as DNA: TGTGCCAGCAGCTTACAGACAGGAACGGGAAACACCATATATTTT.